This note documents a single T cell receptor beta chain sequence. The target antigen is unknown. The data are from a study of post-analysis software for immune sequencing data. Included in the TCR beta cDNA libraries were unique molecular identifiers. T cells numbering roughly 0.95 to 10 million yielded 450,000 to 600,000 cDNA molecules. MiXCR, run by TCRdb on the PCR reads, gives a single entry per CDR3 protein. The table shows roughly 700,000 distinct CDR3 sequences, with about 32% occurring only once. Trimming stripped 0 bases from V and 8 bases from J, with 13 bases between. Germline-derived CDR1 and CDR2 are DFQATT and SNEGSKA (reference sequence). This CDR3 is built from 14 residues. General study results and limits: With TRBV5-6, TRBV5-1 and TRBV20-1 included, several TRBV segments were more frequent in patients than in controls.

The receptor comes from a girl between 10 and 17 years old with multiple sclerosis. The sequenced sample consisted of blood. The gene calls are TRBV20-1 and TRBJ1-4, with a possible D match to TRBD1 (5 bases). The chain's CDR3 is CSARDSGDWEKLFF. The CDR3 DNA is TGCAGTGCTAGAGATTCGGGGGATTGGGAAAAACTGTTTTTT.